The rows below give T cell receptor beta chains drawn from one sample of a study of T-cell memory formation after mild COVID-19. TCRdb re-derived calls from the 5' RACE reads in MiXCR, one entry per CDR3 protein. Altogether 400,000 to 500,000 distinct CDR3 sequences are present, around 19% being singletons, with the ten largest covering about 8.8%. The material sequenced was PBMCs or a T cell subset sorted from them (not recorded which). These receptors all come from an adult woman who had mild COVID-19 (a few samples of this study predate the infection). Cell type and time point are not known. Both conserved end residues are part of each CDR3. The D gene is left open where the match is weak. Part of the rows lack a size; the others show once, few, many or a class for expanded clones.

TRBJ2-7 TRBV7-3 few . CASSLNWGAPYEQYF TGTGCCAGCAGCTTAAATTGGGGAGCCCCCTACGAGCAGTACTTC
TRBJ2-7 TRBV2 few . CASRWRGSEQYF TGTGCCAGCAGGTGGAGGGGTAGCGAGCAGTACTTC
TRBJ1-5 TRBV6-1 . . CASRIPGVGQPQHF TGTGCCAGCAGGATACCAGGGGTCGGTCAGCCCCAGCATTTT
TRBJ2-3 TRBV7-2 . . CASSLGAGAAQYF TGTGCCAGCAGCTTAGGGGCCGGGGCTGCGCAGTATTTT
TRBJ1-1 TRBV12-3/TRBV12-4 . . CASSRGRVWVTEAFF TGTGCCAGCAGTCGTGGGAGGGTTTGGGTCACTGAAGCTTTCTTT
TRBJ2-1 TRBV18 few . CASSPLGPQRSYNEQFF TGTGCCAGCTCACCATTGGGTCCCCAACGCTCCTACAATGAGCAGTTCTTC
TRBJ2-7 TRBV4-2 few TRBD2 CASSPKRGGSYEQYF TGTGCCAGCAGCCCTAAGCGGGGGGGGTCCTACGAGCAGTACTTC
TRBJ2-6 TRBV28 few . CASRSWASGANVLTF TGTGCCAGCAGATCCTGGGCCTCTGGGGCCAACGTCCTGACTTTC
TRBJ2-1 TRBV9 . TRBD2 CASSVQPGLAGFEQFF TGTGCCAGCAGCGTCCAACCGGGACTAGCGGGATTTGAGCAGTTCTTC
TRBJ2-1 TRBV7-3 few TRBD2 CASSSSLAGDKGQWVSEQFF TGTGCCAGCAGCTCCTCCCTGGCGGGAGACAAGGGCCAGTGGGTGAGTGAGCAGTTCTTC
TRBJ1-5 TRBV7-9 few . CASSSGWYQPQHF TGTGCCAGCAGCTCCGGTTGGTATCAGCCCCAGCATTTT
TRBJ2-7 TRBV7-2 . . CASSYYLRGDEQYF TGTGCCAGCAGCTACTACCTCAGGGGAGACGAGCAGTACTTC
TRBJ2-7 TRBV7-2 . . CASSLEFSLTYEQYF TGTGCCAGCAGCTTAGAGTTCAGTCTCACTTACGAGCAGTACTTC
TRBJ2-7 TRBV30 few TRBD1 CAWSPLRVSGTAYEQYF TGTGCCTGGAGTCCCCTGAGGGTATCCGGGACAGCCTACGAGCAGTACTTC
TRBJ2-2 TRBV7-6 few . CASSLPRTSENTGELFF TGTGCCAGCAGCTTACCGCGTACTTCAGAGAACACCGGGGAGCTGTTTTTT
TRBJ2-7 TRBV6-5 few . CASSYGASYEQYF TGTGCCAGCAGTTACGGGGCATCCTACGAGCAGTACTTC
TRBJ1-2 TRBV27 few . CASSPLRDKGGYTF TGTGCCAGCAGTCCCCTGCGGGACAAGGGTGGCTACACCTTC
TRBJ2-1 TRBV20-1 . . CSARGSYNEQFF TGCAGTGCTAGGGGGTCCTACAATGAGCAGTTCTTC
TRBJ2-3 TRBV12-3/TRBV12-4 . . CASRFEDTQYF TGTGCCAGCAGGTTCGAAGATACGCAGTATTTT
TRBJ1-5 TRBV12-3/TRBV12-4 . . CASSFRINQPQHF TGTGCCAGCAGTTTCCGGATAAATCAGCCCCAGCATTTT
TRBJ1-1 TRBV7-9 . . CASSLARGGPNTEAFF TGTGCCAGCAGCTTAGCGCGGGGGGGCCCGAACACTGAAGCTTTCTTT
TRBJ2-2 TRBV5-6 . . CASSLALRDSNTGELFF TGTGCCAGCAGCTTGGCTCTCCGGGACTCTAACACCGGGGAGCTGTTTTTT
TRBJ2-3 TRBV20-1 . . CSAPRDNPRSGTQYF TGCAGTGCCCCTCGGGACAACCCTCGTTCTGGTACGCAGTATTTT
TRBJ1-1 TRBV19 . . CASRRTEAFF TGTGCCAGTAGGAGGACTGAAGCTTTCTTT
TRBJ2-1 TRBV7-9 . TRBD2 CASSLSPAGTGGNEQFF TGTGCCAGCAGCTTATCCCCAGCGGGGACGGGGGGCAATGAGCAGTTCTTC
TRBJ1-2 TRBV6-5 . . CASAPPGAKGYGYTF TGTGCCAGTGCCCCCCCAGGTGCCAAGGGTTATGGCTACACCTTC
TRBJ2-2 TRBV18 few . CASSRGQSNTGELFF TGTGCCAGCTCGCGTGGACAGAGCAACACCGGGGAGCTGTTTTTT
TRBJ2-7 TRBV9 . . CASSMGTDAGRGQYF TGTGCCAGCAGCATGGGGACAGACGCGGGGCGCGGGCAGTACTTC
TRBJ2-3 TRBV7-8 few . CASSWVTDTQYF TGTGCCAGCAGCTGGGTCACAGATACGCAGTATTTT
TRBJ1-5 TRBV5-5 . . CASSSKVSSNQPQHF TGTGCCAGCAGCTCCAAAGTCAGCTCCAATCAGCCCCAGCATTTT
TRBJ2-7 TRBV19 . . CASWSGNCYEQYF TGTGCCAGCTGGTCGGGTAATTGTTACGAGCAGTACTTC
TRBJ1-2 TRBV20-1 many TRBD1 CSAREIQGRNSGYTF TGCAGTGCTAGAGAGATACAGGGGAGGAATTCTGGCTACACCTTC
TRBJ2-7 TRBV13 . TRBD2 CASSPVGGAEQYF TGTGCCAGCAGCCCCGTCGGGGGGGCCGAGCAGTACTTC
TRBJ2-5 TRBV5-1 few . CASRPGEAQETQYF TGCGCCAGCAGGCCGGGGGAGGCCCAAGAGACCCAGTACTTC
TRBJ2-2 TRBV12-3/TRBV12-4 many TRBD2 CASLAGGNTGELFF TGTGCCAGTCTAGCGGGAGGCAACACCGGGGAGCTGTTTTTT
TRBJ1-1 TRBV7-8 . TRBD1 CASKKDRLILNTEAFF TGTGCCAGTAAAAAGGACAGGCTGATTTTGAACACTGAAGCTTTCTTT
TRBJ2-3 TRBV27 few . CASHPLGTDTQYF TGTGCCAGCCACCCTCTCGGCACAGATACGCAGTATTTT
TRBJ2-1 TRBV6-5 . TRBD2 CASSYSGTSGRAANEQFF TGTGCCAGCAGTTACTCCGGGACTAGCGGGAGGGCCGCCAATGAGCAGTTCTTC
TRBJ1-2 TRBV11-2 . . CASSLMDRRYGYTF TGTGCCAGCAGCCTAATGGACAGACGCTATGGCTACACCTTC
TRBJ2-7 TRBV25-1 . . CASSPRPTYEQYF TGTGCCAGCAGCCCTAGACCCACCTACGAGCAGTACTTC
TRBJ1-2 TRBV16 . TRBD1 CASSQRQGMDGYTF TGTGCCAGCAGCCAAAGACAGGGCATGGATGGCTACACCTTC
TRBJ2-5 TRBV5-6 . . CASSSVGQGGLQETQYF TGTGCCAGCAGCTCGGTAGGACAGGGAGGGCTTCAAGAGACCCAGTACTTC
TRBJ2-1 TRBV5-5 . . CASSLYPGTYNEQFF TGTGCCAGCAGCTTGTATCCTGGGACCTACAATGAGCAGTTCTTC
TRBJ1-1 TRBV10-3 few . CAISPGSQRTEAFF TGTGCCATCAGTCCCGGGTCGCAGCGCACTGAAGCTTTCTTT
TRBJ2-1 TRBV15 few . CATSRGAEWGNEQFF TGTGCCACCAGCAGAGGAGCTGAGTGGGGCAATGAGCAGTTCTTC
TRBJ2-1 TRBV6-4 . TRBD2 CASSDPTLAGGDEQFF TGTGCCAGCAGTGACCCTACTCTAGCGGGAGGGGATGAGCAGTTCTTC
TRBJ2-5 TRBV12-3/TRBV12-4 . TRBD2 CASSPNVLAGGGETQYF TGTGCCAGCAGTCCAAATGTCCTAGCGGGAGGGGGGGAGACCCAGTACTTC
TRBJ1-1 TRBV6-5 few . CAVRYRADTEAFF TGTGCCGTCCGATACAGGGCGGACACTGAAGCTTTCTTT
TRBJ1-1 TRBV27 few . CASSFFSHVMVF TGTGCCAGCAGTTTTTTCTCACATGTGATGGTCTTT
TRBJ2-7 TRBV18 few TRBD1 CASSPRTGARYEQYF TGTGCCAGCTCACCGAGGACAGGCGCTCGGTACGAGCAGTACTTC
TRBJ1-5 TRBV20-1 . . CSAAGGNQPQHF TGCAGTGCTGCAGGAGGCAATCAGCCCCAGCATTTT
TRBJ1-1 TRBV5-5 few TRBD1 CASSEGTGDTEAFF TGTGCCAGCAGCGAAGGGACAGGGGACACTGAAGCTTTCTTT
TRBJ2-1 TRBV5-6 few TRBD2 CASSLESTSGFYNEQFF TGTGCCAGCAGCTTGGAGTCGACTAGCGGGTTCTACAATGAGCAGTTCTTC
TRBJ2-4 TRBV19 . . CASSPVPIMGNIQYF TGTGCCAGTAGCCCGGTCCCGATCATGGGGAACATTCAGTACTTC
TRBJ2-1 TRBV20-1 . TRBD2 CSAAQGLAIGNEQFF TGCAGTGCTGCCCAGGGACTAGCGATTGGCAATGAGCAGTTCTTC
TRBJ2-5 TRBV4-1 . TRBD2 CASRQSPGTSWETQYF TGCGCCAGCAGACAGAGCCCCGGGACTAGCTGGGAGACCCAGTACTTC
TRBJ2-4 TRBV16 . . CASSQLGGTDIQYF TGTGCCAGCAGCCAATTGGGGGGCACGGACATTCAGTACTTC
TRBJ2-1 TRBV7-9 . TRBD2 CASSPRVSGGPGEQFF TGTGCCAGCAGCCCCCGGGTTAGCGGGGGACCAGGTGAGCAGTTCTTC